These 25 T cell receptor beta chains were sequenced from one sample in a study of post-analysis software for immune sequencing data. Overall study findings and caveats: TRBV5-6, TRBV5-1 and TRBV20-1 were among roughly five TRBV segments more frequent in patients than controls.

Sequencing libraries made from TCR beta cDNA carried unique molecular identifiers. TCRdb re-analysed the PCR reads in MiXCR, keeping a single row per CDR3 protein. The sample consists of hundreds of thousands of distinct CDR3 sequences, about 40% of them appearing once. Their cognate antigens are unknown. Sequencing input: blood. The receptors come from a girl between 10 and 17 years old with multiple sclerosis.

The chain links TRBV29-1 to TRBJ2-4, with D possibly being TRBD2 (6 bases). The DNA matches TRBJ2-7 better at its end, which makes the J call doubtful. Germline loops: CDR1 SQVTM, CDR2 ANQGSEA. The CDR3 totals 11 residues. The CDR3 nucleotides read TGCAGCGTCAAGGGGACTTACGAGCAGTACTTC. Protein product: CSVKGTYEQYF.

V and J are TRBV2 and TRBJ2-7, with a tentative D call TRBD1 (5 bases). Looked up from germline, CDR1 is SNHLY and CDR2 is FYNNEI. The CDR3 totals 12 residues. The V end was cut by 6 bases, the J end by 6 bases, with 12 bases between. CDR3 coding DNA: TGTGCCAGCAGGAGCCAGGGTTTCGAGCAGTACTTC. As protein: CASRSQGFEQYF.

The chain combines TRBV12-3 or TRBV12-4 with TRBJ2-7; D is unresolved. V was pared by 3 bases and J by 4 bases, with 7 bases between. There are 12 residues in the CDR3. CDR3: CASSLRMYEQYF. For the CDR3, the DNA is TGTGCCAGCAGTTTGAGGATGTACGAGCAGTACTTC.

V and J are TRBV10-3 and TRBJ2-5, with D tentatively TRBD2 (6 bases). The closer fit of TRBJ2-7 to the DNA end suggests the J call may be wrong. Per germline, CDR1 ENHRY and CDR2 SYGVKD. This CDR3 has 15 residues. CDR3 in amino acids: CAISETGTGSYEQYF. The CDR3 DNA is TGTGCCATCAGTGAGACCGGGACTGGATCCTACGAGCAGTACTTC.

As DNA, the CDR3 is TGCAGCGTGACTAGCGGGGGGGGCCCCTACAATGAGCAGTTCTTC. Its protein is CSVTSGGGPYNEQFF. V gene TRBV29-1 combines with J gene TRBJ2-1; 14 bases are a match to TRBD2. CDR1 and CDR2 from the germline V gene are SQVTM and ANQGSEA. This CDR3 has 15 residues. Trimming cost V 6 bases and J 2 bases; bases outside gene matches: 3.

The J gene is TRBJ2-1, the V gene TRBV12-5; the D gene could be TRBD1 or TRBD2 (6 bases each). Per the germline V gene, CDR1 is LGHNT and CDR2 is FRNRAP. The CDR3 is made up of 13 amino acids. The V and J ends lost 6 bases and 4 bases respectively, with 10 bases between them. The CDR3 region is CASGSGAYNEQFF. CDR3 coding DNA: TGTGCTAGTGGGTCGGGGGCATACAATGAGCAGTTCTTC.

This chain connects TRBV9 to TRBJ2-4; tentatively, D is TRBD1 or TRBD2 (5 bases each). Trimming removed 2 bases from V and 6 bases from J, with 15 bases in between. Germline CDR1 and CDR2: SGDLS and YYNGEE. The CDR3 is 15 residues long. The CDR3 DNA is TGTGCCAGCAGCGTGGCAGGGCTTCGGGGAAACATTCAGTACTTC. It encodes CASSVAGLRGNIQYF.

This clonotype came up a few times. The chain has TRBV20-1 and TRBJ2-5; D gene uncertain. The CDR3 totals 15 residues. CDR1 is DFQATT, CDR2 SNEGSKA, per germline (reference sequence). V lost 6 bases and J 5 bases, leaving 22 bases between the germline ends. In DNA form, the CDR3 reads TGCAGTGCGTCCGAAAGACCCCGAGTATTGGAGACCCAGTACTTC. This gives the protein CSASERPRVLETQYF.

The chain couples TRBV4-1 to TRBJ2-3; TRBD2 matches at 7 bases. The germline V gene encodes CDR1 MGHRA and CDR2 YSYEKL. The CDR3 contains 14 residues. With 1 base clipped from V and 4 bases from J, the junction kept 2 bases outside the gene matches. The CDR3 reads CASSQGRGADTQYF. CDR3 sequence (DNA): TGCGCCAGCAGCCAAGGACGGGGGGCAGATACGCAGTATTTT.

CDR3 amino acids: CASGGAGGTEAFF. As DNA, the CDR3 is TGTGCCAGCGGGGGTGCAGGGGGCACTGAAGCTTTCTTT. The genes are TRBV12-3 or TRBV12-4 and TRBJ1-1; 7 nucleotides match TRBD1. After removal of 8 bases from V and 4 bases from J, the junction contained 7 bases not matched to a gene. The CDR3 has 13 amino acids.

This clonotype was seen more than once but under ten times. This chain uses TRBV5-1 with TRBJ2-7, with D possibly TRBD1 on 5 matching bases. The CDR3 sequence is 13 residues long. Germline V gives CDR1 SGHRS, CDR2 YFSETQ. V was pared by 6 bases and J by 2 bases, with 12 bases between. CDR3 sequence (DNA): TGCGCCAGCACCCTAGACAGTGCCTACGAGCAGTACTTC. Translating it yields CASTLDSAYEQYF.

The chain has TRBV12-3 or TRBV12-4 and TRBJ1-5; 7 nucleotides match TRBD1. There are 13 residues in the CDR3. V shed 6 bases and J 6 bases; nucleotides not matched to a gene: 5. The CDR3 loop is CASSTDRVQPQHF. DNA of the CDR3: TGTGCCAGCAGCACCGACAGGGTTCAGCCCCAGCATTTT.

This clonotype was seen a single time. The gene calls are TRBV10-2 and TRBJ2-1, with TRBD1 as a possible D gene (5 bases). CDR1 is WSHSY, CDR2 SAAADI, per germline. V dropped 7 bases and J dropped 5 bases, with 21 bases sitting between them. This CDR3 has 16 amino acids. The CDR3 loop reads CASKNFREGIDNEQFF. The CDR3 bases are TGCGCCAGCAAAAACTTCAGGGAAGGGATCGACAATGAGCAGTTCTTC.

The genes are TRBV11-2 and TRBJ2-4; TRBD2 matches 8 bases. TRBJ2-7 matches the DNA end more closely, so the J call is doubtful. This CDR3 spans 15 amino acids. CDR1 is SGHAT, CDR2 FQNNGV, per germline. The CDR3, as DNA: TGTGCCAGCAGCCCCCTGGGGACTAGTCTCTACGAGCAGTACTTC. It yields the protein CASSPLGTSLYEQYF.

The chain combines TRBV20-1 with TRBJ2-3; no firm D call. This CDR3 has 14 residues. V lost 5 bases and J 0 bases, leaving 12 bases between the germline ends. The germline CDR1 and CDR2 sequences are DFQATT and SNEGSKA (reference sequence). CDR3: CSALIPGSTDTQYF. The CDR3 nucleotides read TGCAGTGCTCTGATTCCCGGCAGCACAGATACGCAGTATTTT.

The chain joins TRBV12-3 or TRBV12-4 to TRBJ2-1; 7 nucleotides align to TRBD1. The CDR3 has 17 residues. The V gene end was trimmed by 5 bases and the J gene end by 4 bases; junction bases not matched to a gene: 14. The CDR3 loop is CASSPFVGTEGYNEQFF. The CDR3 DNA reads as TGTGCCAGCAGTCCCTTCGTGGGGACAGAGGGTTACAATGAGCAGTTCTTC.

V is TRBV29-1 and J is TRBJ1-2; D gene uncertain. V was pared by 4 bases and J by 0 bases, with 6 bases between. This CDR3 region has 12 residues. Germline V gene sequence: CDR1 SQVTM, CDR2 ANQGSEA. The CDR3 reads CSVVSANYGYTF. The DNA of the CDR3 is TGCAGCGTTGTGTCGGCTAACTATGGCTACACCTTC.

This clonotype occurred a few times. V and J are TRBV10-1 and TRBJ2-7, with D hard to call. Deletions cut 3 bases from V and 2 bases from J, with 5 bases between. The CDR3 runs 12 residues. Germline V gene data show CDR1 as WNHNN and CDR2 as SYGVQD (reference sequence). CDR3 DNA: TGCGCCAGCAGTGACCTCCCCTACGAGCAGTACTTC. Its translation is CASSDLPYEQYF.

This clonotype was counted at least ten times. This rearrangement joins TRBV6-5 to TRBJ1-4; possibly TRBD1 for D (6 bases). Trimming took off 0 bases at V and 2 bases at J, with 13 bases between the two ends. Germline V gene sequence: CDR1 MNHEY, CDR2 SVGAGI. The length of the CDR3 is 17 residues. CDR3 bases: TGTGCCAGCAGTTACTCATCGAACAGGGCTACTAATGAAAAACTGTTTTTT. Translated: CASSYSSNRATNEKLFF.

The chain recombines TRBV20-1 with TRBJ2-5, with TRBD1 identical over 7 bases. Unmatched junction bases numbered 5, after V lost 1 base and J lost 3 bases. This CDR3 has 14 amino acids. Per the germline V gene, CDR1 is DFQATT and CDR2 is SNEGSKA (reference sequence). The CDR3 DNA reads as TGCAGTGCTAGAGCCGGGACAGCAGAAGAGACCCAGTACTTC. This codes for CSARAGTAEETQYF.

This clonotype was picked up a small number of times. One junction end disagrees with the germline gene, perhaps due to a read error. The rearrangement joins TRBV4-1 to TRBJ1-6, with D possibly being TRBD1 (6 bases). CDR1 and CDR2 (germline): MGHRA, YSYEKL. The CDR3 length is 15 residues. The CDR3 DNA reads TGCGCCGGCAGCCAACCGCCAAGGGGGGCTTCACCCCTCCACTTT. This sequence encodes CAGSQPPRGASPLHF.

The chain couples TRBV10-3 to TRBJ2-7; TRBD2 agrees at 14 bases. Germline V lookup: CDR1 ENHRY, CDR2 SYGVKD. The J segment lost 4 bases and the V segment lost 5 bases, leaving 4 bases of the junction unmatched. The CDR3 covers 15 residues. CDR3: CAISPGTSGGYEQYF. As DNA, the CDR3 is TGTGCCATCAGTCCCGGGACTAGCGGGGGATACGAGCAGTACTTC.

J is TRBJ1-2 and V is TRBV29-1; TRBD1 is a possible D gene (5 bases). Germline V gene data show CDR1 as SQVTM and CDR2 as ANQGSEA. The V and J ends lost 8 bases and 6 bases respectively, with 16 bases between them. CDR3 size: 12 residues. The DNA of the CDR3 is TGCAGCTTCGTCGGGGGAGTGGATGGCTACACCTTC. It is translated as CSFVGGVDGYTF.

The rearrangement joins TRBV6-9 to TRBJ1-1, with D perhaps matching TRBD1 (6 bases). CDR3 length: 12 amino acids. Germline V lookup: CDR1 MNHGY, CDR2 SVAAGI. V lost 8 bases and J lost 8, with 15 bases in between. The chain's CDR3 is CASEGGISEAFF. The CDR3 nucleotides read TGTGCCAGCGAGGGGGGTATCTCCGAAGCTTTCTTT.

A remark on this clonotype: The junction differs from germline at one of its ends, possibly a read error. CDR3 nucleotides: TGTGCCTGCAGTTACTCGAGTTCCCGGACAGGGATCAATAGGGATGGCTACACCTTC. As protein: CACSYSSSRTGINRDGYTF. The rearrangement joins TRBV6-5 to TRBJ1-2, with TRBD1 matching 8 bases. CDR3 size: 19 residues. Germline V gene data show CDR1 as MNHEY and CDR2 as SVGAGI.